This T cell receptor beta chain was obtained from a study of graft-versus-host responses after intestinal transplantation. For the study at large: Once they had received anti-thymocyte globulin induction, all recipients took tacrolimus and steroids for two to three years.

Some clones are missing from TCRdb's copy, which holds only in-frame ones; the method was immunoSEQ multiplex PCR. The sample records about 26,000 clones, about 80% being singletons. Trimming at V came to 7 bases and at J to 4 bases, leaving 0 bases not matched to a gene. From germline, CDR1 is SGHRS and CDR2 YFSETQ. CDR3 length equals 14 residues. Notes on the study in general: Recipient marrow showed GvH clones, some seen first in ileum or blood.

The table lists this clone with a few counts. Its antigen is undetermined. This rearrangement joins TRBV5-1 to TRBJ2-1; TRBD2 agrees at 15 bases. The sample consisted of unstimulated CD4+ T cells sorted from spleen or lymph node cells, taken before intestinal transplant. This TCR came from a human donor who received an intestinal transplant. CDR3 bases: TGCGCCAGCGGACTAGCGGGGGGGTACAATGAGCAGTTCTTC. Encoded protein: CASGLAGGYNEQFF.